Given below is one TCR beta chain in context. This sample is drawn from a study of T-cell memory formation after mild COVID-19. TCRdb re-called the 5' RACE reads with MiXCR, one entry per CDR3 protein. The data show fewer than 700,000 distinct CDR3 sequences, less than 25% seen once. Germline CDR1 is LNHNV and CDR2 is YYDKDF (reference sequence). Trimming pared 3 bases from V and 4 bases from J, leaving 1 base between. CDR3 length: 11 residues. The sequenced sample was PBMCs or a T cell subset sorted from them (not recorded which). This receptor was obtained from an adult woman who had mild COVID-19 (a few samples of this study predate the infection). Cell type and time point are not known. The chain employs TRBV15 and TRBJ2-1; no definite D call. Here the CDR3 DNA reads TGTGCCACCAGCAGGTACAATGAGCAGTTCTTC. The encoded protein is CATSRYNEQFF.